The 30 T cell receptor beta chains in this list originate from one sample, sequenced in a study of shared clonotypes between healthy human individuals (TCRdb year 2020). Receptor amplification or capture employed the immunoSEQ multiplex PCR assay. TCRdb stores this immuneACCESS table with in-frame sequences only. Part of the clones is absent; in the studies checked, under half of the shortfall reflects unresolved V genes, and no reason is known for the rest. The sample records approximately 1.5 million clones, 95% to 99% of which are singletons. The ten largest account for about 0.4% of the sample. Material for sequencing was naive CD4+ T cells sorted from blood. The cell subset or site label of this sample denotes: CD45RA+ positively selected. The receptors derive from a man aged 30 to 45 in good health.

V and J are TRBV28 and TRBJ1-5; 8 bases align to TRBD1. This CDR3 is built from 15 residues. Germline trimming cut 4 bases from V and 6 bases from J; bases unmatched to any gene: 8. Germline V lookup: CDR1 MDHEN, CDR2 SYDVKM. In DNA form, the CDR3 reads TGTGCCAGCAGTTCCCTGACAGGGGTCGGTCAGCCCCAGCATTTT. Protein: CASSSLTGVGQPQHF.

The chain carries TRBV5-1 and TRBJ2-7; 12 nucleotides agree with TRBD2. This CDR3 has 15 amino acids. Germline V gene lookup returns CDR1 SGHRS and CDR2 YFSETQ. V lost 4 bases and J lost 7; bases outside the gene matches: 9. This CDR3 reads CASSPRLAGVAEQYF. The CDR3 region has the DNA TGCGCCAGCAGCCCACGACTAGCGGGAGTGGCTGAGCAGTACTTC.

In this sample, this clone turned up once. The gene calls are TRBV7-9 and TRBJ2-1; 8 positions agree with TRBD1. This CDR3 has 14 amino acids. Unmatched junction bases numbered 2, after V lost 5 bases and J lost 2 bases. Germline V gives CDR1 SEHNR, CDR2 FQNEAQ (reference sequence). The CDR3 DNA is TGTGCCAGCAGCGCGGACAGGGCCTACAATGAGCAGTTCTTC. Translated: CASSADRAYNEQFF.

Remarks on this clone: Other DNA sequences in this specimen translate into the identical CDR3. V gene TRBV7-2 combines with J gene TRBJ1-5, with 7 positions matching TRBD1. The CDR3 has 15 residues. The germline V gene has CDR1 SGHTA and CDR2 FQGNSA. The trim removed 1 base at V and 2 bases at J, leaving 2 bases unmatched. This chain's CDR3 is CASSLDRGGNQPQHF. CDR3 nucleotides: TGTGCCAGCAGCTTAGACAGGGGAGGCAATCAGCCCCAGCATTTT.

The genes are TRBV7-9 and TRBJ2-1; D might be TRBD2 (6 bases). The V and J ends lost 3 bases and 5 bases respectively, with 11 bases between them. Germline V gene lookup returns CDR1 SEHNR and CDR2 FQNEAQ (reference sequence). The CDR3 is 14 residues long. CDR3 sequence: CASSFGTHHNEQFF. DNA for the CDR3: TGTGCCAGCAGCTTCGGGACTCATCACAATGAGCAGTTCTTC.

This sequence joins TRBV27 and TRBJ2-2; D possibly corresponds to TRBD2 (5 bases). The CDR3 spans 15 residues. Per the germline V gene, CDR1 is MNHEY and CDR2 is SMNVEV (reference sequence). V gave up 3 bases and J gave up 6 bases, with 14 bases separating them. This chain's CDR3 is CASSLPGSHPGELFF. DNA of the CDR3: TGTGCCAGCAGTTTGCCGGGATCACACCCCGGGGAGCTGTTTTTT.

V is TRBV30 and J is TRBJ2-7; maybe TRBD1 (6 bases). The V gene lost 4 bases and the J gene lost 2 bases, with 9 bases spanning the gap. Germline V gives CDR1 GTSNPN, CDR2 SVGIG (reference sequence). This CDR3 has 12 amino acids. In DNA form, the CDR3 reads TGTGCCTGGACCCAGGGGACCTACGAGCAGTACTTC. Translating it yields CAWTQGTYEQYF.

The V call is TRBV7-6, the J call TRBJ2-1, with TRBD2 matching 9 bases. Trimming removed 5 bases from V and 8 bases from J; junction bases left unmatched: 10. CDR1 and CDR2 (germline): SGHVS, FNYEAQ. CDR3 length: 15 residues. CDR3 region: CASSKVASGIYEQFF. The CDR3 nucleotides read TGTGCCAGCAGCAAGGTTGCTAGCGGGATATATGAGCAGTTCTTC.

This clone was observed a single time. The V gene is TRBV28, the J gene TRBJ2-1; possibly TRBD2 for D (5 bases). CDR3 size: 14 residues. Trimming shortened V by 7 bases and J by 8 bases, and 18 bases separated the two germline ends. CDR1 and CDR2 (germline): MDHEN, SYDVKM. CDR3 bases: TGTGCCAGCACCTTAGGACTGGGGTGGGATGAGCAGTTCTTC. Translation gives CASTLGLGWDEQFF.

The chain carries TRBV21-1 and TRBJ2-3; the D call TRBD1 from the table was never checked on the DNA. TRBV21-1 has pseudogene status. The CDR3 consists of 12 residues. Here the CDR3 DNA reads TGTGCCAGCACCCCCAGGCATCATACGCAGTATTTT. Residues: CASTPRHHTQYF.

The chain recombines TRBV11-2 with TRBJ2-1; no clear D. The V gene's germline CDR1 is SGHAT and CDR2 FQNNGV. The CDR3 runs to 15 residues. Trimming removed 0 bases from V and 2 bases from J, with 8 bases in between. The CDR3 coding sequence is TGTGCCAGCAGCTTAGATCCAGCCCCCTACAATGAGCAGTTCTTC. Its translation is CASSLDPAPYNEQFF.

This clone was observed a few times. The sample carries other DNA sequences with the same CDR3. This chain uses TRBV6-5 with TRBJ1-2; 10 bases are shared with TRBD1. V was pared by 6 bases and J by 5 bases, with 9 bases of the junction left unmatched. Germline CDR1 is MNHEY and CDR2 is SVGAGI. CDR3 length: 15 residues. CDR3 DNA sequence: TGTGCCAGCAGCTCGAGGACAGGGGGGAGTTATGGCTACACCTTC. This sequence encodes CASSSRTGGSYGYTF.

J is TRBJ1-1 and V is TRBV6-5, with D tentatively TRBD1 (6 bases). The CDR3 consists of 14 residues. Germline CDR1 and CDR2: MNHEY and SVGAGI. V shed 5 bases and J shed 7 bases, with 17 bases lying between them. The CDR3: CASSKAGTSREAFF. The CDR3 nucleotides read TGTGCCAGCAGTAAAGCCGGGACATCCCGTGAAGCTTTCTTT.

The chain is built from TRBV10-1 and TRBJ2-5, with D possibly matching TRBD2 (6 bases). V was clipped by 4 bases and J by 0 bases, with 9 bases between them. This CDR3 is built from 14 residues. The germline V gene has CDR1 WNHNN and CDR2 SYGVQD (reference sequence). CDR3 nucleotides: TGCGCCAGCAGTGCGGGACTGAACCAAGAGACCCAGTACTTC. As protein: CASSAGLNQETQYF.

The chain has TRBV25-1 and TRBJ2-5; possible D gene TRBD1, 5 bases. V was cut by 1 base and J by 4 bases, with 16 bases left in between. The CDR3 sequence is 16 residues long. From germline, CDR1 is MGHDK and CDR2 SYGVNS. CDR3 DNA: TGTGCCAGCAGTGAATCAAGAACCAGGGTAGGAGAGACCCAGTACTTC. Residues: CASSESRTRVGETQYF.

V is TRBV28 and J is TRBJ2-7, with D perhaps matching TRBD1 (5 bases). Germline CDR1 is MDHEN and CDR2 is SYDVKM. V dropped 2 bases and J dropped 3 bases, with 11 bases sitting between them. CDR3 size: 14 residues. CDR3 bases: TGTGCCAGCAGTTTAATTAAAGGACACTACGAGCAGTACTTC. This translates into CASSLIKGHYEQYF.

The chain combines TRBV7-2 with TRBJ2-7, with 7 bases identical to TRBD2. The V and J ends lost 3 bases and 2 bases, in that order; junction bases with no gene match: 10. CDR3 size: 16 residues. Looked up from germline, CDR1 is SGHTA and CDR2 is FQGNSA. In nucleotides, the CDR3 is TGTGCCAGCAGCTTTTTCTTGTCTAGCGGAACCTACGAGCAGTACTTC. It codes for CASSFFLSSGTYEQYF.

This sequence joins TRBV7-3 and TRBJ2-1, with 9 nucleotides matching TRBD2. Trimming cost V 4 bases and J 6 bases; bases outside gene matches: 16. The germline CDR1 and CDR2 sequences are SGHTA and FQGTGA. The CDR3 covers 18 residues. CDR3 sequence: CASSSIPTHETSGNEQFF. For the CDR3, the DNA is TGTGCCAGCAGCTCCATACCCACCCACGAGACTAGCGGCAATGAGCAGTTCTTC. The full variable domain, its missing parts supplied by reference TRBV7-3 and TRBJ2-1, is GAGVSQTPSNKVTEKGKYVELRCDPISGHTALYWYRQSLGQGPEFLIYFQGTGAADDSGLPNDRFFAVRPEGSVSTLKIQRTERGDSAVYLCASSSIPTHETSGNEQFFGPGTRLTVL.

This chain connects TRBV7-2 to TRBJ1-2, with D possibly being TRBD1 (6 bases). Trimming pared 6 bases from V and 3 bases from J, leaving 14 bases between. Per the germline V gene, CDR1 is SGHTA and CDR2 is FQGNSA. CDR3 length equals 14 residues. CDR3 amino acids: CASSPPRGDYGYTF. The CDR3 DNA follows: TGTGCCAGCAGTCCCCCCAGGGGAGACTATGGCTACACCTTC.

The CDR3 loop is CATSRDWGRSSGNTIYF. The CDR3 DNA reads TGTGCCACCAGCAGAGATTGGGGGCGAAGCTCTGGAAACACCATATATTTT. V gene TRBV15 combines with J gene TRBJ1-3; D may be TRBD1 (6 bases). The V gene lost 0 bases and the J gene lost 0 bases, with 12 bases spanning the gap. Looked up from germline, CDR1 is LNHNV and CDR2 is YYDKDF (reference sequence). The length of the CDR3 is 17 residues.

Comment on this clone: Other DNA sequences in the sample encode the same CDR3. V gene TRBV7-9 combines with J gene TRBJ1-5; TRBD1 matches 10 bases. With V trimmed by 3 bases and J by 2 bases, 4 bases remained unmatched. Germline loops: CDR1 SEHNR, CDR2 FQNEAQ (reference sequence). The CDR3 spans 16 residues. This CDR3 is CASSLGDRGRNQPQHF. The CDR3 region has the DNA TGTGCCAGCAGCTTGGGGGACAGGGGACGCAATCAGCCCCAGCATTTT.

The gene calls are TRBV2 and TRBJ2-5; 10 positions match TRBD1. The V gene's germline CDR1 is SNHLY and CDR2 FYNNEI. The CDR3 runs 16 residues. After removal of 5 bases from V and 3 bases from J, the junction contained 9 bases not matched to a gene. Here the CDR3 DNA reads TGTGCCAGCAGTCAACGACAGGGGGCAGCTAAAGAGACCCAGTACTTC. Its translation is CASSQRQGAAKETQYF.

The count of this clone is one. The rearrangement uses TRBV7-9 and TRBJ1-1; TRBD1 agrees at 11 bases. CDR1 SEHNR and CDR2 FQNEAQ come from the germline V gene (reference sequence). CDR3 length: 13 amino acids. Germline trimming cut 5 bases from V and 5 bases from J; bases unmatched to any gene: 1. DNA of the CDR3: TGTGCCAGCAGCGGACAGGGGGCGACTGAAGCTTTCTTT. It yields the protein CASSGQGATEAFF.

V usage is TRBV6-1 and J usage is TRBJ1-2, with D uncertain. The CDR3 consists of 13 residues. Per the germline V gene, CDR1 is MNHNS and CDR2 is SASEGT. V was cut by 1 base and J by 4 bases, with 7 bases left in between. The CDR3 region has the DNA TGTGCCAGCAGTGAAGGACACGGCTATGGCTACACCTTC. Its protein product is CASSEGHGYGYTF.

The chain combines TRBV28 with TRBJ2-7, with 7 positions matching TRBD2. CDR3 length: 16 residues. In germline, CDR1 is MDHEN, CDR2 SYDVKM. V was pared by 4 bases and J by 0 bases, with 9 bases of the junction left unmatched. The DNA for the CDR3 is TGTGCCAGCAGTTGGCGGCGGGGGAAGAGCTCCTACGAGCAGTACTTC. Translating gives CASSWRRGKSSYEQYF. Together with reference TRBV28 and TRBJ2-7, the CDR3 gives the full variable domain: DVKVTQSSRYLVKRTGEKVFLECVQDMDHENMFWYRQDPGLGLRLIYFSYDVKMKEKGDIPEGYSVSREKKERFSLILESASTNQTSMYLCASSWRRGKSSYEQYFGPGTRLTVT.

The chain is built from TRBV5-6 and TRBJ2-7, with 11 bases identical to TRBD2. The J segment lost 5 bases and the V segment lost 5 bases, leaving 6 bases of the junction unmatched. Germline V gives CDR1 SGHDT, CDR2 YYEEEE. The CDR3 sequence is 14 residues long. Here the CDR3 reads CASRRLAGLDEQYF. CDR3 nucleotides: TGTGCCAGCAGACGACTAGCGGGGCTTGACGAGCAGTACTTC.

V is TRBV28 and J is TRBJ1-5; D not certain. Trimming pared 8 bases from V and 4 bases from J, leaving 9 bases between. The CDR3 contains 12 residues. CDR1 is MDHEN, CDR2 SYDVKM, per germline. In DNA form, the CDR3 reads TGTGCCAGCTTTTACAGAAATCAGCCCCAGCATTTT. Its translation: CASFYRNQPQHF.

On this clone: At the DNA level, this CDR3 is encoded by other sequences in the same sample as well. The gene calls are TRBV2 and TRBJ2-7; 10 bases agree with TRBD1. This CDR3 has 14 amino acids. Germline-derived CDR1 and CDR2 are SNHLY and FYNNEI. J gave up 1 base and V 6 bases, and 3 bases lay outside the gene matches. The CDR3 protein is CASSADRGSYEQYF. The CDR3 DNA sequence: TGTGCCAGCAGCGCGGACAGGGGGTCCTACGAGCAGTACTTC.

The gene calls are TRBV7-8 and TRBJ1-2; 9 nucleotides agree with TRBD1. The CDR3 has 19 residues. V shed 0 bases, J shed 2 bases, and the junction held 13 bases outside the gene matches. CDR1 and CDR2 from the germline V gene are SGHVS and FQNEAQ. CDR3 sequence: CASSLASPGQGGYNYGYTF. CDR3 DNA: TGTGCCAGCAGCTTAGCGAGCCCGGGACAGGGAGGTTACAACTATGGCTACACCTTC.

This clone was observed a single time. This chain uses TRBV15 with TRBJ2-1; tentatively, D is TRBD2 (5 bases). CDR1 is LNHNV, CDR2 YYDKDF, per germline (reference sequence). The V and J ends lost 2 bases and 10 bases respectively, with 12 bases between them. The CDR3 contains 13 residues. The CDR3 bases are TGTGCCACCAGCAGATCCACGGGGTGGGAGCAGTTCTTC. This translates into CATSRSTGWEQFF.